Here is one T cell receptor (beta chain) with its context. Its cognate antigen is unknown. The sample comes from a study of OX40 agonist ivuxolimab in advanced cancers. Study-wide findings and caveats: It was not determined which antigens were specifically recognized by the peripheral T cells that had undergone clonal expansion.

Clones were read by immunoSEQ multiplex PCR, and TCRdb kept only the in-frame ones, dropping some. The repertoire holds 55,000 to 90,000 clones, with around nine tenths as singletons. Looked up from germline, CDR1 is MGHDK and CDR2 is SYGVNS. V was trimmed by 6 bases and J by 2 bases, leaving 6 bases between them. The CDR3 runs 12 residues. The clonotype comes from an adult with an advanced solid tumor such as melanoma, head and neck, liver or kidney cancer. The starting material was CD4+ or CD8+ T cells sorted from blood, obtained in a trial of the OX40 agonist ivuxolimab. The V and J genes are TRBV25-1 and TRBJ2-3; the D is unclear. This CDR3 reads CASRALTDTQYF. The CDR3 DNA follows: TGTGCCAGCAGGGCTCTCACAGATACGCAGTATTTT.